Listed below are T cell receptor beta chains from one sample, sequenced in a study of shared clonotypes between healthy human individuals. Clones were sequenced by immunoSEQ multiplex PCR, and TCRdb holds only the in-frame ones, with some missing. The sample lists around 2.3 million clones, almost 96% seen once, with approximately 0.13% in the top ten. Sample: naive CD4+ T cells sorted from blood. These receptors were collected from a young man in good health. Both conserved end residues are trimmed from each CDR3.

cdr3_aa	v_call	j_call
SVGQNEQF	TRBV29-1	TRBJ2-1
ASSPPLLPEQY	TRBV18	TRBJ2-7
ASSKQGEAEKLF	TRBV28	TRBJ1-4
ASGLMRAQPQH	TRBV12-5	TRBJ1-5
ASSASETQY	TRBV6-1	TRBJ2-5
SAPAGTTGYNEQF	TRBV29-1	TRBJ2-1
ASSLLGSMNTEAF	TRBV6-6	TRBJ1-1
ASSLLSGGGGNEQF	TRBV5-1	TRBJ2-1
ASSETGHRYQETQY	TRBV6-1	TRBJ2-5
ASTRTSGSHEQY	TRBV14	TRBJ2-7
ASSPGSGRWETQY	TRBV11-2	TRBJ2-5
AWSGSLPRLYNSPLH	TRBV30	TRBJ1-6
ASRKTGGLEEQY	TRBV23-1	TRBJ2-7
ASSRTGSDQPQH	TRBV5-4	TRBJ1-5
ASGLVLGPNTEAF	TRBV12-5	TRBJ1-1
ASSPYLLDRFNSQPQH	TRBV18	TRBJ1-5
ASSLDSRQPQH	TRBV7-9	TRBJ1-5
ASRTDLGEGYT	TRBV5-1	TRBJ1-2
ASRYDTTTSYEQY	TRBV6-1	TRBJ2-7
ASGTGNNSPLH	TRBV5-4	TRBJ1-6
ATGQGVSANYGYT	TRBV6-1	TRBJ1-2
ASSEGWGGNQPQH	TRBV6-1	TRBJ1-5
ASSKKGTGKRFQPQH	TRBV21-1	TRBJ1-5
ASSVTGAGQMEQY	TRBV6-1	TRBJ2-7
ASSLGMDQPQH	TRBV5-8	TRBJ1-5
ASSFQAGVWYEQY	TRBV7-2	TRBJ2-7
ASNQGAADTQY	TRBV11-2	TRBJ2-3
ASSWDTRDMVNTEAF	TRBV28	TRBJ1-1
ASSSSGARTGAYGYT	TRBV28	TRBJ1-2
ASTNGGGNEQY	TRBV28	TRBJ2-7
ASRSVAYEQY	TRBV2	TRBJ2-7
ASSFWETGPFNEQF	TRBV7-9	TRBJ2-1
ASSEANSNQPQH	TRBV6-1	TRBJ1-5
SAAYETQY	TRBV20-1	TRBJ2-5
ASSSLDSSYGYT	TRBV19	TRBJ1-2
ASSWGTGLNQPQH	TRBV5-1	TRBJ1-5
ASSPQGPTLGYT	TRBV19	TRBJ1-2
AWDREIWTEAF	TRBV30	TRBJ1-1
SAQTGERAF	TRBV20-1	TRBJ1-1
ASSPAGYEKLF	TRBV18	TRBJ1-4